A selection of T cell receptor beta chains follows, all from one sample in a study of T cells in Graves' hyperthyroidism and ophthalmopathy. In TCRdb, the multiplex PCR reads were re-called with MiXCR into one record per CDR3 protein. Among about 400,000 distinct CDR3 sequences listed, 15% were seen once. Sequenced: blood. Receptor source: a woman aged 25 to 39 with Graves' hyperthyroidism. Each CDR3 is given with its conserved first and last residue. The D gene is left open where the match is weak. Only some rows state a clone size, as once, few, many or a class for expanded clones.

TRBJ2-1,TRBV10-1,many,NA,TGCGCCAGCAGTTCCTCGGGACCCTACAATGAGCAGTTCTTC,CASSSSGPYNEQFF
TRBJ2-1,TRBV12-3/TRBV12-4,NA,TRBD2,TGTGCCAGCAGTATGACCGGGACTAGTATTGTCAATGAGCAGTTCTTC,CASSMTGTSIVNEQFF
TRBJ1-2,TRBV5-1,NA,NA,TGCGCCAGCAGCTTGGAACTGTTGGGCGACTATGGCTACACCTTC,CASSLELLGDYGYTF
TRBJ2-2,TRBV20-1,few,NA,TGCAGTGCATACAAGGGCGGTCGAGCGAACACCGGGGAGCTGTTTTTT,CSAYKGGRANTGELFF
TRBJ1-3,TRBV18,many,NA,TGTGCCAGCTCACCATTTACAGCCGACTTTAGAAACACCATATATTTT,CASSPFTADFRNTIYF
TRBJ2-7,TRBV7-2,few,NA,TGTGCCAGCAGCTTAGGATGGTTGGCGAACTACGAGCAGTACTTC,CASSLGWLANYEQYF
TRBJ2-1,TRBV20-1,many,NA,TGCAGTGCTCAAAGGTTAGGCAATGAGCAGTTCTTC,CSAQRLGNEQFF
TRBJ2-1,TRBV9,few,TRBD1,TGTGCCAGCAGCGCGACAGGGGAACTTTACAATGAGCAGTTCTTC,CASSATGELYNEQFF
TRBJ1-2,TRBV2,NA,TRBD1,TGTGCCAGCAGAGAAGAACAGGGGGCGCGGTATGGCTACACCTTC,CASREEQGARYGYTF
TRBJ2-3,TRBV6-5,NA,TRBD2,TGTGCCAGCAGTTACGGCTCTAGCGGGAGCGCGGGCACAGATACGCAGTATTTT,CASSYGSSGSAGTDTQYF
TRBJ1-2,TRBV9,few,NA,TGTGCCAGCAGCCCGCACCTAGGGAACGGCTACACCTTC,CASSPHLGNGYTF
TRBJ1-2,TRBV29-1,many,TRBD1,TGCAGCGTTTCGGGGAGGGACAGGGTCTATGGCTACACCTTC,CSVSGRDRVYGYTF
TRBJ1-5,TRBV28,NA,TRBD1,TGTGCCAGCAGTTGGGGACAGCGGGATCAGCCCCAGCATTTT,CASSWGQRDQPQHF
TRBJ1-3,TRBV5-1,few,NA,TGCGCCAGCAGCGAGGCCGGGGCGGCGGACACCATATATTTT,CASSEAGAADTIYF
TRBJ1-1,TRBV18,many,TRBD1,TGTGCCAGCTCACCTGGACAGGGGAACACTGAAGCTTTCTTT,CASSPGQGNTEAFF
TRBJ2-2,TRBV6-1,many,TRBD2,TGTGCCAGCAGTGAAGCCACCCCAGCGGGAGTCGAAACCGGGGAGCTGTTTTTT,CASSEATPAGVETGELFF
TRBJ2-5,TRBV5-1,NA,TRBD2,TGCGCCAGCAGCTTGGAGCTAGCGGGAGGCCTCCAAGAGACCCAGTACTTC,CASSLELAGGLQETQYF
TRBJ2-7,TRBV13,few,NA,TGTGCCAGCAGCTTCTGGGGATACCGCGAGCAGTACTTC,CASSFWGYREQYF
TRBJ2-2,TRBV7-9,NA,TRBD2,TGTGCCAGCATCCCAGCGGGAGGAGTCACCGGGGAGCTGTTTTTT,CASIPAGGVTGELFF
TRBJ2-5,TRBV29-1,many,TRBD2,TGCACCGTCGGAGAGCGGGGGGAATGGGGACAAGAGACCCAGTACTTC,CTVGERGEWGQETQYF
TRBJ2-6,TRBV28,many,NA,TGTGCCAGCAGTCGACCATCTGGGGCCAACGTCCTGACTTTC,CASSRPSGANVLTF
TRBJ2-1,TRBV2,many,NA,TGTGCCAGCAGTTTGGGTAGCAATGAGCAGTTCTTC,CASSLGSNEQFF
TRBJ2-2,TRBV9,few,NA,TGTGCCAGCAGCGTAGGGCAGACGAACACCGGGGAGCTGTTTTTT,CASSVGQTNTGELFF
TRBJ1-5,TRBV12-3/TRBV12-4,many,NA,TGTGCCAGTAAGCCGGGACGGGATAATCAGCCCCAGCATTTT,CASKPGRDNQPQHF
TRBJ1-2,TRBV7-2,many,NA,TGTGCCAGCAGCTTAGCGCACACAGAATCCCTCTATGGCTACACCTTC,CASSLAHTESLYGYTF
TRBJ2-3,TRBV6-4,NA,TRBD2,TGTGCCAGCAGTGACTCGGCTAGCGGGAGCACAGATACGCAGTATTTT,CASSDSASGSTDTQYF
TRBJ1-1,TRBV25-1,NA,TRBD1,TGTGCCAGCAGGGTCGTGAGGGGGACAGGGGGTCATGAAGCTTTCTTT,CASRVVRGTGGHEAFF
TRBJ1-2,TRBV4-1,NA,TRBD1,TGCGCCAGCAGCCGCATGGACAGGGACAACTATGGCTACACCTTC,CASSRMDRDNYGYTF
TRBJ1-4,TRBV28,many,TRBD1,TGTGCCAGCACATCTCTTGTAGGGGGCGTTTTCCGCGAAAAACTGTTTTTT,CASTSLVGGVFREKLFF
TRBJ2-7,TRBV20-1,many,NA,TGCAGTGCTAAAAACAGGGCCCTGACCTACGAGCAGTACTTC,CSAKNRALTYEQYF
TRBJ2-5,TRBV2,NA,NA,TGTGCCACCGTACTAGCAGAACAAGAGACCCAGTACTTC,CATVLAEQETQYF
TRBJ1-5,TRBV30,NA,NA,TGTGCCTGGAGTGAGGGCAGGTCCGGTCAGCCCCAGCATTTT,CAWSEGRSGQPQHF
TRBJ2-1,TRBV6-1,many,NA,TGTGCCAGCAGTGGGCTAGGACTAAGCTCCTACAATGAGCAGTTCTTC,CASSGLGLSSYNEQFF
TRBJ2-1,TRBV5-1,few,NA,TGCGCCAGCAGCTTGGACGCCCGGCCGGACAATGAGCAGTTCTTC,CASSLDARPDNEQFF
TRBJ2-1,TRBV29-1,NA,TRBD1,TGCAGCGTTGATAGGACAGGGTTCCAAAGCTCCTACAATGAGCAGTTCTTC,CSVDRTGFQSSYNEQFF
TRBJ2-1,TRBV10-2,NA,NA,TGCGCCAGCAGTGAGTCGCACACCAGCTCCTACAATGAGCAGTTCTTC,CASSESHTSSYNEQFF
TRBJ2-7,TRBV29-1,NA,NA,TGCAGCGTTAGGCCGGGGGGCCCCTACGAGCAGTACTTC,CSVRPGGPYEQYF
TRBJ1-5,TRBV20-1,many,TRBD1,TGCAGTGCTCGACAGGGAGCCGGCAATCAGCCCCAGCATTTT,CSARQGAGNQPQHF
TRBJ1-2,TRBV3-1,many,NA,TGTGCCAGCAGCAGCGGGGTTTCGGTTAACTATGGCTACACCTTC,CASSSGVSVNYGYTF
TRBJ1-4,TRBV20-1,NA,NA,TGCAGTGCCCGGGGACCACAGAATGAAAAACTGTTTTTT,CSARGPQNEKLFF
TRBJ1-1,TRBV20-1,many,NA,TGCAGTGCCCCTAGTGGGGGGGGAATCACTGAAGCTTTCTTT,CSAPSGGGITEAFF
TRBJ2-3,TRBV14,NA,TRBD2,TGTGCCAGCAGCCAAGGGGAGTCTAGCGGGAGTAGCACAGATACGCAGTATTTT,CASSQGESSGSSTDTQYF
TRBJ2-3,TRBV3-1,many,TRBD2,TGTGCCAGCAGCCAGCGGGAGATAGCAGATACGCAGTATTTT,CASSQREIADTQYF
TRBJ1-5,TRBV5-8,many,NA,TGTGCCAGCAGCTTGGGTTTCACGGCTAGTAGTAGCAATCAGCCCCAGCATTTT,CASSLGFTASSSNQPQHF
TRBJ2-7,TRBV19,NA,NA,TGTGCCAGTAAGGCGGAAGGAATTTCCTACGAGCAGTACTTC,CASKAEGISYEQYF
TRBJ2-5,TRBV9,few,NA,TGTGCCAGCAGCGCCCAACAGTTACAAGAGACCCAGTACTTC,CASSAQQLQETQYF
TRBJ2-1,TRBV28,many,TRBD2,TGTGCCAGCAGTCCCCCACTAGCGAGGGGCGGTGAGCAGTTCTTC,CASSPPLARGGEQFF
TRBJ2-2,TRBV2,many,TRBD1,TGTGCCAGCAGTGGGACAGGGGGAATCGGGGAGCTGTTTTTT,CASSGTGGIGELFF
TRBJ1-4,TRBV27,NA,NA,TGTGCCAGCAGGGGGATAACTAATGAAAAACTGTTTTTT,CASRGITNEKLFF
TRBJ2-3,TRBV20-1,few,TRBD2,TGCAGTGCTCCCGGCTCCCTAGCGGTCACAGATACGCAGTATTTT,CSAPGSLAVTDTQYF
TRBJ1-2,TRBV30,NA,TRBD1,TGTGCCTGGAGTTCCATCGGGACAGGGGATGGCTACACCTTC,CAWSSIGTGDGYTF
TRBJ1-6,TRBV5-5,NA,NA,TGTGCCAGCAGCTTGGTTTGGGGACTCGATTCACCCCTCCACTTT,CASSLVWGLDSPLHF
TRBJ1-5,TRBV6-1,many,NA,TGTGCCAGCAGTGAATATAATGTCCACAACCAGCCCCAGCATTTT,CASSEYNVHNQPQHF
TRBJ1-5,TRBV20-1,NA,NA,TGCAGTGCTAGCCAAGGGGGACTGAAGTACCAGCCCCAGCATTTT,CSASQGGLKYQPQHF
TRBJ2-3,TRBV3-1,many,NA,TGTGCCAGCAGCCAAGAGGATACGCAGTATTTT,CASSQEDTQYF
TRBJ2-1,TRBV5-6,many,TRBD2,TGTGCCAGCAGCTCGGGTGGCGGGAGCCCCTACAATGAGCAGTTCTTC,CASSSGGGSPYNEQFF